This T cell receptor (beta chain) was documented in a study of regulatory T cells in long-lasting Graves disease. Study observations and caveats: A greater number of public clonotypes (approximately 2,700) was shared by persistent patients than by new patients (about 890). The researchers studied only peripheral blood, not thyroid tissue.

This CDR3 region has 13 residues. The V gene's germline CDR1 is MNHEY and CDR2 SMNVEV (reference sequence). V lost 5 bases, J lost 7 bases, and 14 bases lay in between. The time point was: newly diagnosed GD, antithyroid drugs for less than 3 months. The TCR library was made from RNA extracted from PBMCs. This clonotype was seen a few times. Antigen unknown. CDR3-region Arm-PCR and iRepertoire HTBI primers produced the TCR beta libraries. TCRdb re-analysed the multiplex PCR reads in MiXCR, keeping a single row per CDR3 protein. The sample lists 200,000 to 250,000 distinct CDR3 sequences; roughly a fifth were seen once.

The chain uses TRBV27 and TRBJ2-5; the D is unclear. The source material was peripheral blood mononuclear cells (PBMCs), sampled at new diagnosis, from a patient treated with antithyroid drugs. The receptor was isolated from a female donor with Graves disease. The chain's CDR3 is CASSLGPWGTQYF. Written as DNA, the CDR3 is TGTGCCAGCAGTCTCGGACCGTGGGGGACCCAGTACTTC.